These 24 T cell receptor beta chains originate from one sample sequenced in a study of human T cells and chemical hapten exposure. Time point reported: pre-sensitization, week 0. Treatment given: therapeutic diphenylcyclopropenone sensitization with weekly scalp DPC. MiXCR, run by TCRdb on the RACE reads, gives a single entry per CDR3 protein. The profile shows 250,000 to 300,000 distinct CDR3 sequences, 7.5% to 8% of them singletons. The specimen was whole blood, collected in connection with sensitization to the hapten diphenylcyclopropenone (DPC). The receptors shown here come from a man between 18 and 35 years old with alopecia areata. Some clones in this sample may be carry-over from other donors' samples.

This clonotype was detected only a few times. The chain employs TRBV28 and TRBJ2-6; 7 bases are shared with TRBD1. Germline values: CDR1 MDHEN, CDR2 SYDVKM. Trimming took 6 bases from V and 3 from J; bases not matched to a gene: 14. The CDR3 totals 18 residues. The DNA for the CDR3 is TGTGCCAGCAGCCCCCCGGCAGGGGGTCAGTTTGGGGCCAACGTCCTGACTTTC. Its protein product is CASSPPAGGQFGANVLTF.

The gene calls are TRBV25-1 and TRBJ2-3, with 7 bases matching TRBD2. Trimming removed 1 base from V and 3 bases from J; junction bases left unmatched: 10. Germline-derived CDR1 and CDR2 are MGHDK and SYGVNS. This CDR3 is 17 amino acids long. The CDR3 here is CASSESRLGGGTDTQYF. The CDR3 bases are TGTGCCAGCAGTGAATCCCGGCTGGGGGGGGGTACAGATACGCAGTATTTT.

This clonotype was detected a few times. CDR3 sequence reads: CASSRQGSVLDTEAFF. CDR3 nucleotides: TGTGCCAGCAGTAGGCAGGGGAGTGTTTTGGACACTGAAGCTTTCTTT. J is TRBJ1-1 and V is TRBV27; tentative D call: TRBD1 (6 bases). V was clipped by 5 bases and J by 3 bases, with 19 bases between them. This CDR3 has 16 amino acids. Germline V gene sequence: CDR1 MNHEY, CDR2 SMNVEV (reference sequence).

In this sample, this clonotype is medium-sized. CDR3 protein: CSVGTSYEQYF. DNA of the CDR3: TGCAGCGTCGGGACCTCCTACGAGCAGTACTTC. The rearrangement links TRBV29-1 to TRBJ2-7; D is perhaps TRBD1 or TRBD2 (5 bases each). V lost 6 bases, J lost 0 bases, and 6 bases lay in between. CDR3 length: 11 residues. Germline V gives CDR1 SQVTM, CDR2 ANQGSEA.

This clonotype was counted ten times or more. The V and J genes are TRBV6-1 and TRBJ1-4; 9 bases align to TRBD1. Trimming at V came to 4 bases and at J to 8 bases, leaving 8 bases not matched to a gene. This CDR3 has 15 residues. Germline CDR1 reads MNHNS; CDR2 reads SASEGT. CDR3 nucleotides: TGTGCCAGCAGTGCGAACAGGGGGCTGAAGGAAAAACTGTTTTTT. Its translation: CASSANRGLKEKLFF.

CDR3 nucleotides: TGTGCCAGCAGTGAATCGGGACGGATCAATGAGCAGTTCTTC. Its translation is CASSESGRINEQFF. The chain combines TRBV25-1 with TRBJ2-1, with D perhaps matching TRBD1 or TRBD2 (5 bases each). The germline V and J ends were trimmed by 1 base and 6 bases, with 10 bases remaining between them. CDR1 and CDR2 (germline): MGHDK, SYGVNS. CDR3 length: 14 residues.

The J gene is TRBJ1-5, the V gene TRBV7-8; a possible D gene is TRBD1 (6 bases). Looked up from germline, CDR1 is SGHVS and CDR2 is FQNEAQ. The CDR3 consists of 16 residues. V lost 2 bases and J 2 bases, leaving 13 bases between the germline ends. CDR3 nucleotide sequence: TGTGCCAGCAGCTTACTAACAGGGATCGGCAATCAGCCCCAGCATTTT. It encodes CASSLLTGIGNQPQHF.

V is TRBV7-2 and J is TRBJ2-5; TRBD2 is a possible D gene (6 bases). Trimming left V 2 bases short and J 2 bases short, with 12 bases between. The CDR3 consists of 15 residues. The germline V gene encodes CDR1 SGHTA and CDR2 FQGNSA. The CDR3 region is CASSLPLGRQETQYF. CDR3 bases: TGTGCCAGCAGCTTACCCCTTGGGAGGCAAGAGACCCAGTACTTC.

The chain is built from TRBV29-1 and TRBJ1-1; D gene ambiguous. CDR3 size: 13 residues. The ends were cut back, 6 bases at V and 0 bases at J, with 11 bases in the middle. Germline V gene lookup returns CDR1 SQVTM and CDR2 ANQGSEA. CDR3 coding DNA: TGCAGCGTCGTAAGCAGAATGAACACTGAAGCTTTCTTT. Protein: CSVVSRMNTEAFF.

The rearrangement links TRBV7-3 to TRBJ1-3, with D possibly being TRBD1 (5 bases). The V end was cut by 11 bases, the J end by 0 bases, with 11 bases between. CDR1 and CDR2 (germline): SGHTA, FQGTGA. This CDR3 spans 13 amino acids. In DNA form, the CDR3 reads TGTGCCTCACAGGCTTTCTCTGGAAACACCATATATTTT. This gives the protein CASQAFSGNTIYF.

This clonotype occurred many times. The rearrangement uses TRBV5-1 and TRBJ2-3; D may be TRBD1 (5 bases). V lost 4 bases and J 0 bases, leaving 9 bases between the germline ends. CDR3 length: 14 residues. The germline CDR1 and CDR2 sequences are SGHRS and YFSETQ. CDR3 DNA sequence: TGCGCCAGCAGCCTAGACAGAAGCACAGATACGCAGTATTTT. This gives the protein CASSLDRSTDTQYF.

This clonotype was seen a few times. This sequence joins TRBV27 and TRBJ1-6, with 7 bases that match TRBD1. J was trimmed by 10 bases and V by 5 bases; bases with no gene match: 5. Germline CDR1 reads MNHEY; CDR2 reads SMNVEV (reference sequence). The CDR3 runs 13 residues. The CDR3: CASSDRVRSPLHF. The CDR3 region has the DNA TGTGCCAGCAGTGACAGGGTTCGGTCACCCCTCCACTTT.

The chain has TRBV5-1 and TRBJ2-5, with a weak D call TRBD1 (6 bases). Germline assignment: CDR1 SGHRS and CDR2 YFSETQ. Trimming pared 2 bases from V and 1 base from J, leaving 12 bases between. The CDR3 is 15 residues long. The CDR3 region has the DNA TGCGCCAGCAGCTTCGCCGGGACAACCCAAGAGACCCAGTACTTC. It specifies CASSFAGTTQETQYF.

This clonotype was seen at least ten times. This chain connects TRBV20-1 to TRBJ1-1; no firm D call. Deletions cut 2 bases from V and 1 base from J, with 5 bases between. Germline V gene sequence: CDR1 DFQATT, CDR2 SNEGSKA (reference sequence). CDR3 length: 12 residues. CDR3 DNA sequence: TGCAGTGCTAGAAGGAAGAACACTGAAGCTTTCTTT. Protein sequence: CSARRKNTEAFF.

There are many counts of this clonotype. This sequence joins TRBV4-3 and TRBJ1-3; 11 bases are shared with TRBD1. Germline V gene data show CDR1 as LGHNA and CDR2 as YSLEER. The CDR3 runs to 15 residues. Unmatched junction bases numbered 3, after V lost 0 bases and J lost 8 bases. DNA of the CDR3: TGCGCCAGCAGCCAAGATGGACAGGGGGCTTACACCATATATTTT. Amino acids: CASSQDGQGAYTIYF.

V gene TRBV5-1 combines with J gene TRBJ1-2, with TRBD1 matching over 9 bases. Per the germline V gene, CDR1 is SGHRS and CDR2 is YFSETQ. V dropped 0 bases and J dropped 5; count of bases not matched to a gene: 5. This CDR3 spans 15 amino acids. CDR3 loop: CASSLVLGQGYGYTF. DNA for the CDR3: TGCGCCAGCAGCTTGGTTCTGGGACAGGGATATGGCTACACCTTC.

The chain uses TRBV29-1 and TRBJ1-2; tentatively, D is TRBD1 (5 bases). Trimming took 6 bases from V and 3 from J, leaving 11 bases between them. The CDR3 has 12 amino acids. Germline values: CDR1 SQVTM, CDR2 ANQGSEA. CDR3 nucleotide sequence: TGCAGCGTAGAGTTCAGGGACTATGGCTACACCTTC. It translates to CSVEFRDYGYTF.

This clonotype came up a few times. This chain uses TRBV10-3 with TRBJ1-3; no firm D call. Trimming removed 6 bases at V and 0 bases at J, with 12 bases between. The germline V gene encodes CDR1 ENHRY and CDR2 SYGVKD. The CDR3 is made up of 15 amino acids. The CDR3 nucleotides are TGTGCCATCAGCCGACTATTTGACTCTGGAAACACCATATATTTT. It is translated as CAISRLFDSGNTIYF.

V and J are TRBV7-2 and TRBJ2-1; D may be TRBD1 or TRBD2 (5 bases each). The CDR3 runs 15 residues. CDR1 and CDR2 (germline): SGHTA, FQGNSA. The V end lost 3 bases, the J end lost 1 base, and 10 bases lay between the germline ends. In nucleotides, the CDR3 is TGTGCCAGCAGCTTGGGGGAGCAGTCCTACAATGAGCAGTTCTTC. Its protein is CASSLGEQSYNEQFF.

Comment on this clonotype: This may stem from a read error, because a much larger clone lies one nucleotide away. The V and J genes are TRBV4-3 and TRBJ2-1; no clear D. The DNA end lines up better with TRBJ2-7; the J call may be wrong. The CDR3 is made up of 17 amino acids. CDR1 is LGHNA and CDR2 is YSLEER in the germline V gene. CDR3 residues: CASSQFLPVSSYNEQYF. In nucleotides, the CDR3 is TGCGCCAGCAGCCAGTTTCTTCCCGTGAGCTCCTACAATGAGCAGTACTTC.

This clonotype was seen only a few times. The V call is TRBV20-1, the J call TRBJ2-7, with TRBD1 as a possible D gene (6 bases). The germline V gene encodes CDR1 DFQATT and CDR2 SNEGSKA (reference sequence). The CDR3 totals 13 residues. With 5 bases removed from V and 0 bases from J, the gap between germline ends came to 11 bases. This CDR3 reads CSAAGTSSYEQYF. The CDR3 DNA is TGCAGTGCTGCCGGGACAAGCTCCTACGAGCAGTACTTC.

This clonotype has more than one count but fewer than ten. The chain couples TRBV6-5 to TRBJ1-4; D is possibly TRBD1 (6 bases). V shed 4 bases and J shed 4 bases, with 16 bases lying between them. CDR1 and CDR2 (germline): MNHEY, SVGAGI. The CDR3 is made up of 16 amino acids. CDR3 protein: CASSSLTGLGNEKLFF. In nucleotides, the CDR3 is TGTGCCAGCAGTTCCTTAACAGGGTTGGGTAATGAAAAACTGTTTTTT.

The chain has TRBV6-2 or TRBV6-3 and TRBJ2-5, with D unresolved. Trimming removed 4 bases at V and 2 bases at J, with 11 bases between. This CDR3 spans 14 amino acids. The germline gives CDR1 MNHEY, CDR2 SVGEGT. CDR3 bases: TGTGCCAGCAGTTGGTTAAGAAATCAAGAGACCCAGTACTTC. Translation: CASSWLRNQETQYF.

J is TRBJ1-6 and V is TRBV4-1, with 10 bases aligning to TRBD1. Trimming took 5 bases from V and 10 from J; bases not matched to a gene: 5. CDR3 length equals 14 residues. Germline values: CDR1 MGHRA, CDR2 YSYEKL. CDR3 bases: TGCGCCAGCAGCGGCCGGGACAGGGGCTCACCCCTCCACTTT. The encoded protein is CASSGRDRGSPLHF.